This T cell receptor beta chain appears in the sequencing data of a study of CD8 T cells in Susac syndrome. CDR3 length equals 14 residues. The V gene's germline CDR1 is MNHEY and CDR2 SMNVEV (reference sequence). V lost 6 bases to trimming and J lost 1 base; unmatched junction nucleotides: 2. cDNA came from roughly 0.53 to 1 ug RNA primed by random hexamers. TCRdb passed the immunoSEQ multiplex PCR reads through MiXCR, listing each CDR3 protein once. The sample comprises under 150,000 distinct CDR3 sequences, about 90% of which are singletons, and under 0.25% rests with the top ten. Sequencing was performed on CD8+ T cells from PBMCs. V usage is TRBV27 and J usage is TRBJ2-3, with 9 bases identical to TRBD2. This clonotype originated in a human donor with multiple sclerosis. This CDR3 is CASRWTSGTDTQYF. CDR3 bases: TGTGCCAGCAGGTGGACTAGCGGCACAGATACGCAGTATTTT.